This T cell receptor beta chain is drawn from a study of cytomegalovirus exposure and HLA in healthy donors (dated by TCRdb to about 2017). Broadly, across the study: An earlier analysis of some 500 of the donors reported more than 250 Gb of sequence data and more than 90 million unique TCR beta sequences from 150 million to 200 million T cells. Roughly 300 gigabases of sequencing data and around 90 million unique TCR sequences made up an early release that covered several hundred HLA-typed donors. Among the 398 genotyped donors, approximately 77% belonged to the genetic ancestry cluster associated with self-reported Caucasian donors. The study aimed to test whether signatures of past pathogen exposure could be identified by cataloging public T cell receptors. The T cell repertoires of 670 or so subjects were profiled by immunosequencing and related to cytomegalovirus serostatus. Along with the approximately 600-subject first cohort, a separate validation cohort of more than 90 different subjects was used. The study combined high-throughput TCR immunosequencing, statistical association of individual TCRs with disease status, and machine learning to predict cytomegalovirus infection status. A later analysis re-examined previously published TCR beta repertoires from about 700 donors and added high-resolution HLA genotyping to investigate patterns of TCR occurrence. The later analysis used no new phenotypic data to find candidate immune exposures, relying instead on TCR beta sequences and their occurrence across donors. An earlier analysis of several hundred of the donors applied high-throughput TCR beta sequencing to assess whether each TCR beta V gene segment acted as functional or pseudogenic. Donor age, sex, ethnicity and CMV serostatus were compiled together with the repertoire data. A later genetic analysis took genome-wide SNP genotypes for about three fifths of the 666 donors and used that subset as a discovery cohort. All discovery cohort repertoires had been generated using a single sequencing platform. HLA typing covered class I and class II loci at four-digit resolution. The number of donors typed differed by locus, with roughly 629-640 for A, B, C, DRB1 and DQB1, approximately 500 for DQA1, 606 for DPA1, and about 450 for DPB1. Roughly 5 DR-DQ haplotypes were handled as single units for association and clustering because linkage in the cohort was strong. On average, around 200,000 unique TCR beta nucleotide sequences were sequenced per donor among a few hundred genotyped donors of the cohort, with 15% to 20% of those sequences being non-productive. What the work shows at the level of the full study, not this receptor alone: Because the 87-base-pair reads could not distinguish some IMGT-functional V segments, including TRBV6-2 and TRBV6-3, those segments were excluded. Correlated functional status among segregating V segments might be attributable to linkage disequilibrium, but an unknown experimental factor could not be ruled out. Roughly uniform sequencing depth across donors was assumed in presence/absence analyses, although this assumption may not hold. A total of 150 to 200 TCR beta chains were listed by the study as associated with cytomegalovirus. According to a later analysis, TCR association rates differed among HLA loci, with DRB1 alleles showing the most associated TCRs and HLA-C alleles showing the fewest. A later genetic analysis associated a missense DCLRE1C variant with V-gene and J-gene trimming of TCR beta chains, and an independent cohort replicated the association. When HLA alleles, especially DR and DQ, strongly co-occurred, TCR associations were difficult to assign to individual alleles. Broadly in line with IMGT annotations, most TCR beta V segments showed up in productive rearrangements about 87% or about 30% of the time in an earlier analysis of approximately 640 of the donors. A later analysis associated 17,000 or so TCR beta sequences with specific HLA alleles at a false discovery rate of 0.05. According to a later genetic analysis, donors in an Asian-associated ancestry cluster had fewer N-insertions in productive TCRs than the approximately 630-donor mean. The authors suggested that the approach could potentially be extended to other disease states and immunological phenotypes. In a later analysis, most CMV-associated TCR beta chains were found to appear HLA-restricted, with HLA associations seemingly driven largely by CMV exposure. Because some donors lacked HLA typing at each locus, the association tests relied only on the typed subset. The earlier analysis of 587 of the donors excluded some 15 rarely observed V segments, including chromosome 9 orphons, because counts were too low. Across donors, most TCR sequences were observed very rarely, whereas some public TCRs were present in many individuals. The only immune exposure information available for the cohort was CMV serostatus. In vitro tests confirmed that a few of the cytomegalovirus-associated TCR beta chains recognize cytomegalovirus antigens. A further reported finding was that TCR beta sequences accurately predicted the HLA-A and HLA-B alleles for most subjects in the first cohort. This cohort had only TCR beta chains sequenced, and the lack of alpha or paired-chain data limited which features could be detected. Several of the top co-occurrence clusters appeared to be linked to parvovirus B19, influenza, CMV and Epstein-Barr virus, according to a later analysis. In a later analysis, HLA-associated TCR beta chains showed more clonal expansion and lower generation probabilities than non-associated chains that were equally common. A cluster of highly shared sequence variants was judged likely to be a technical artifact of the sequencing pipeline. Cytomegalovirus status was reported to be diagnosed by the classifier with high specificity and sensitivity in both the original and validation cohorts.

Concerning this clone: Its binding antigen is unknown. Base qualities are missing; no much larger clone stands one base away.

The cohort consisted of hundreds of healthy bone marrow donors. Cohort members were all nominally healthy when sampled, although unrecorded immune exposures were likely present. The donor was CMV seronegative and belonged to the group of 352 seronegative cohort members. Each donor provided a peripheral blood sample, and peripheral blood mononuclear cells were used for TCR beta sequencing. The Qiagen DNeasy Blood Extraction Kit was used to extract genomic DNA from the blood cell samples. From cysteine to phenylalanine, the CDR3 is 13 amino acids long. The read is trimmed to its CDR3 DNA, 39 bases read in frame from base 1. Reading the germline V gene gives CDR1 SGHVS and CDR2 FNYEAQ. At the junction V is shortened by 7 bases and J by 7 bases; bases outside the gene matches: 9. Library prep was done by the immunoSEQ multiplex PCR assay. For the multiplex PCR, a mixture combining 60 forward primers for TCR Vbeta segments and 13 reverse primers for TCR Jbeta segments was used. A multiplex PCR assay on genomic DNA amplified the CDR3 region of rearranged TCR beta genes. The amplified TCR beta libraries were sequenced on the Illumina HiSeq System as 87-base-pair reads. The original pipeline was this. A later analysis counted approximately 84 million unique TCR beta chains across the 650 to 700 repertoires, and some 11 million of these chains were shared by at least two donors. To remove PCR and sequencing errors, raw reads were error-corrected and collapsed into unique sequences using a nearest-neighbor algorithm that merged closely related sequences. V, D and J gene segments were assigned by aligning CDR3 sequences to IMGT reference sequences. Each retained sequence needed at least a six-nucleotide match to both a V gene segment and a J gene segment. A rearrangement was called productive if the CDR3 had no stop codons and remained in frame with V and J, and every other rearrangement was called non-productive. Following IMGT convention, CDR3 was defined as the stretch from the second conserved V-encoded cysteine to the conserved J-encoded phenylalanine. The earlier analysis of about 570 of the donors excluded any sequence lacking an unambiguous match to a single V gene segment. An earlier analysis of some 610 of the donors called V segments functional above 56.7% productive rearrangements and segregating when the between-donor standard deviation exceeded 5%. A statistical classification framework was developed to diagnose cytomegalovirus status using the catalog of TCR beta chain sequences. V and J gene assignment, in a later analysis, came from comparing TCR nucleotide sequences with IMGT/GENE-DB human TR gene sequences. In a later analysis, CDR3 sequences and most-parsimonious VDJ recombination scenarios were assigned using the TCRdist pipeline. A later analysis defined each TCR beta chain by its CDR3 amino acid sequence plus V-gene family, and excluded reads lacking a unique V-gene family. A later analysis removed 592 highly shared, low-generation-probability nucleotide sequences to deal with suspected cross-contamination and a sequencing artifact. In a later analysis, a clonal expansion index was calculated for each public chain from normalized within-repertoire ranks of inferred template counts. A later analysis computed generation probabilities with a VDJ recombination model fitted to out-of-frame rearrangements, and checked the results against IGoR. A later analysis scored TCR-TCR, TCR-HLA and TCR-CMV co-occurrence with hypergeometric tests, applying a repertoire-size bias correction to TCR pairs. In a later analysis, false discovery rates were estimated by permuting HLA or CMV assignments 20 times. In a later analysis, co-occurring TCRs were grouped using DBSCAN, with TCRdist sequence similarity added in when clustering inside HLA-allele-positive subsets. Co-occurrence clustering excluded repertoires with fewer than 30,000 or more than 120,000 public chains, plus five with anomalous nucleotide sharing. Sourced from immuneACCESS, this table was stored by TCRdb with only in-frame sequences that have V and J called. A share of the clones is absent; for the studies checked, an unresolved V gene accounts for under half, and the remainder has no known explanation. The V and J calls and clone size are taken from that table; D and trimming were inferred from the DNA. This sample lists 120,000 to 150,000 clones; 82% were detected once. The top ten clones comprise around 2.4% of the sample.

The receptor comes from a male donor in good health and CMV-seronegative. Material: PBMCs. This sequence uses TRBV7-6 and TRBJ2-7, with 8 middle bases fitting TRBD1. The CDR3 protein sequence reads: CASTLTGGGEQYF. The sequenced DNA: TGTGCCAGCACACTTACAGGGGGAGGAGAGCAGTACTTC.